The present entry profiles one T cell receptor beta chain with its context. This sample is part of a study of blood T cell repertoires in COVID-19. Study-level information: PBMCs, B-cell-depleted T cells, or T cells were the source of the cDNA or gDNA that made up the material.

Libraries were prepared by immunoSEQ multiplex PCR; TCRdb keeps only in-frame clonotypes and omits some of them. Of about 130,000 clones listed, 60% to 80% are singletons. The germline V gene encodes CDR1 SEHNR and CDR2 FQNEAQ (reference sequence). Trimming took 5 bases from V and 5 from J, leaving 18 bases between them. The CDR3 runs 15 residues. The TCR sequence derives from a woman aged 70-85 years with acute or convalescent COVID-19. Sequenced sample: peripheral blood. The chain couples TRBV7-9 to TRBJ2-5; maybe TRBD1 (7 bases). The CDR3: CASSPGDRRVETQYF. In nucleotides, the CDR3 is TGTGCCAGCAGCCCGGGGGACAGAAGGGTGGAGACCCAGTACTTC.